These 24 T cell receptor beta chains share one sample of origin, sequenced in a study of siplizumab effects on memory and regulatory T cells. Profiled with immunoSEQ multiplex PCR; TCRdb holds only in-frame clones, not every one. The top ten clones hold roughly 4.7% of a sample with roughly 70,000 clones, 93% of them seen once. The sample taken for sequencing was CD8+ T cells sorted from blood. The receptors were gathered from a human donor in good health.

V and J are TRBV28 and TRBJ2-7, with 8 bases identical to TRBD1. CDR3 size: 15 residues. V dropped 6 bases and J dropped 1; count of bases not matched to a gene: 8. Germline-derived CDR1 and CDR2 are MDHEN and SYDVKM. CDR3 sequence reads: CASSLGGQASYEQYF. DNA of the CDR3: TGTGCCAGCAGCCTTGGGGGACAGGCTTCCTACGAGCAGTACTTC.

This rearrangement joins TRBV7-8 to TRBJ2-7, with D hard to call. This CDR3 has 11 residues. Germline loops: CDR1 SGHVS, CDR2 FQNEAQ. Trimming took off 2 bases at V and 4 bases at J, with 3 bases between the two ends. CDR3 sequence: CASSLSYEQYF. The CDR3 DNA is TGTGCCAGCAGCTTATCTTACGAGCAGTACTTC.

The rearrangement uses TRBV5-6 and TRBJ2-7; D remains unclear. V gave up 0 bases and J gave up 2 bases, with 6 bases separating them. The CDR3 extends over 13 amino acids. From germline, CDR1 is SGHDT and CDR2 YYEEEE. This chain's CDR3 is CASSLAGTYEQYF. Written as DNA, the CDR3 is TGTGCCAGCAGCTTGGCAGGTACCTACGAGCAGTACTTC.

This chain uses TRBV27 with TRBJ2-5; D possibly corresponds to TRBD2 (6 bases). The germline V and J ends were trimmed by 2 bases and 5 bases, with 15 bases remaining between them. This CDR3 spans 15 amino acids. Germline CDR1 MNHEY, CDR2 SMNVEV (reference sequence). CDR3: CASSLKSGLGETQYF. The CDR3 DNA is TGTGCCAGCAGTTTAAAGTCGGGACTGGGGGAGACCCAGTACTTC.

V and J are TRBV5-1 and TRBJ2-7, with a tentative D call TRBD1 (6 bases). The CDR3 contains 15 residues. CDR1 and CDR2 (germline): SGHRS, YFSETQ. The V end was cut by 0 bases, the J end by 5 bases, with 15 bases between. CDR3 sequence (DNA): TGCGCCAGCAGCTTGGTGACAGGCGCGGGCAACGAGCAGTACTTC. It translates to CASSLVTGAGNEQYF.

The V gene is TRBV23-1, the J gene TRBJ1-4; D remains unclear. TRBV23-1 qualifies as an ORF whose function is uncertain. CDR3 length: 11 residues. V was trimmed by 6 bases and J by 6 bases, leaving 5 bases between them. For the CDR3, the DNA is TGCGCCAGCAGCCGAGATGAAAAACTGTTTTTT. Translation: CASSRDEKLFF.

The genes are TRBV21-1 and TRBJ2-5. TRBV21-1 represents a pseudogene. This CDR3 spans 11 amino acids. The CDR3, as DNA: TGTGCCAGCAGCAAAGAAGAGACCCAGTACTTC. It is translated as CASSKEETQYF.

This clone was recorded only once. The chain uses TRBV27 and TRBJ2-1; 10 bases map to TRBD2. After removal of 0 bases from V and 4 bases from J, the junction contained 3 bases not matched to a gene. The CDR3 spans 16 residues. Germline-derived CDR1 and CDR2 are MNHEY and SMNVEV (reference sequence). The CDR3 spells CASSLSPSGGYNEQFF. DNA for the CDR3: TGTGCCAGCAGTTTATCCCCTAGCGGGGGTTACAATGAGCAGTTCTTC.

V is TRBV11-1 and J is TRBJ2-5, with TRBD1 as a possible D gene (5 bases). Germline V gene lookup returns CDR1 SGHAT and CDR2 FQDESV (reference sequence). Trimming took 2 bases from V and 4 from J, leaving 11 bases between them. The CDR3 length is 14 residues. For the CDR3, the DNA is TGTGCCAGCAGCTTAAATTGGGGCGGAGAGACCCAGTACTTC. Amino acid sequence: CASSLNWGGETQYF.

The chain joins TRBV19 to TRBJ2-7, with TRBD1 identical over 8 bases. J lost 3 bases, V lost 3 bases, and 7 bases had no gene match. This CDR3 is 15 amino acids long. CDR1 and CDR2 from the germline V gene are LNHDA and SQIVND (reference sequence). The CDR3 reads CASSIRSGGVYEQYF. CDR3 in DNA: TGTGCCAGTAGTATCAGGTCAGGGGGCGTCTACGAGCAGTACTTC.

The V call is TRBV7-9, the J call TRBJ2-5, with 11 bases aligning to TRBD2. Trimming took 5 bases from V and 6 from J; bases not matched to a gene: 8. Germline V CDR1 and CDR2: SEHNR, FQNEAQ (reference sequence). This CDR3 is 15 amino acids long. The CDR3 here is CASSVTLAGGQTQYF. The CDR3 DNA is TGTGCCAGCAGCGTGACCTTAGCGGGGGGGCAGACCCAGTACTTC.

This chain joins TRBV4-1 and TRBJ1-1; maybe TRBD1 (6 bases). Trimming cost V 1 base and J 8 bases, with 8 bases left between them. CDR3 size: 12 residues. Germline V CDR1 and CDR2: MGHRA, YSYEKL. DNA of the CDR3: TGCGCCAGCAGCCAAGCAGGGACAGAAGCTTTCTTT. Its protein product is CASSQAGTEAFF.

The rearrangement links TRBV27 to TRBJ1-1; D is uncertain. The V and J ends lost 7 bases and 3 bases respectively, with 12 bases between them. CDR3 length equals 13 residues. Germline CDR1 and CDR2: MNHEY and SMNVEV (reference sequence). The CDR3 spells CASIAGRDTEAFF. CDR3 sequence (DNA): TGTGCCAGCATCGCGGGCAGAGACACTGAAGCTTTCTTT.

The chain recombines TRBV9 with TRBJ2-7, with D perhaps given as TRBD1 or TRBD2 (6 bases each). The CDR3 has 15 residues. The V and J ends lost 4 bases and 5 bases respectively, with 19 bases between them. The V gene's germline CDR1 is SGDLS and CDR2 YYNGEE. The CDR3 region has the DNA TGTGCCAGCAGCCCGGTCGGGGGCCAGGTCGACGAGCAGTACTTC. It yields the protein CASSPVGGQVDEQYF.

The gene calls are TRBV6-5 and TRBJ2-5; D gene unclear. CDR3 length equals 10 residues. Germline V lookup: CDR1 MNHEY, CDR2 SVGAGI. Trimming took off 6 bases at V and 9 bases at J, with 8 bases between the two ends. The CDR3 loop reads CASSSNPQYF. In DNA, the CDR3 is TGTGCCAGCAGCTCCAACCCCCAGTACTTC.

V usage is TRBV9 and J usage is TRBJ2-2; D gene uncertain. V lost 6 bases and J 1 base, leaving 13 bases between the germline ends. CDR3 length: 15 amino acids. Germline CDR1 reads SGDLS; CDR2 reads YYNGEE. The chain's CDR3 is CASNQDPGNTGELFF. The CDR3, as DNA: TGTGCCAGCAACCAAGACCCCGGGAACACCGGGGAGCTGTTTTTT.

The chain uses TRBV6-5 and TRBJ1-4; no reliable D call. This CDR3 is 14 amino acids long. Trimming took off 4 bases at V and 1 base at J, with 7 bases between the two ends. CDR1 MNHEY and CDR2 SVGAGI come from the germline V gene. CDR3 in amino acids: CASSWGGTNEKLFF. Written as DNA, the CDR3 is TGTGCCAGCAGTTGGGGAGGAACTAATGAAAAACTGTTTTTT.

The chain carries TRBV5-6 and TRBJ1-5; perhaps TRBD1 as D (5 bases). This CDR3 has 14 amino acids. Germline V gives CDR1 SGHDT, CDR2 YYEEEE. Trimming took 0 bases from V and 3 from J, leaving 7 bases between them. The CDR3 sequence is CASSLGDLNQPQHF. DNA of the CDR3: TGTGCCAGCAGCTTGGGGGACCTCAATCAGCCCCAGCATTTT. The complete variable domain, with remaining parts taken from reference TRBV5-6 and TRBJ1-5, reads DAGVTQSPTHLIKTRGQQVTLRCSPKSGHDTVSWYQQALGQGPQFIFQYYEEEERQRGNFPDRFSGHQFPNYSSELNVNALLLGDSALYLCASSLGDLNQPQHFGDGTRLSIL.

V and J are TRBV19 and TRBJ2-2; D is unresolved. V lost 4 bases and J 4 bases, leaving 7 bases between the germline ends. Germline V CDR1 and CDR2: LNHDA, SQIVND (reference sequence). CDR3 length equals 13 residues. CDR3 nucleotides: TGTGCCAGTAGTAGTGGATCCACCGGGGAGCTGTTTTTT. Its translation: CASSSGSTGELFF. The whole variable domain, filled in from reference TRBV19 and TRBJ2-2, reads DGGITQSPKYLFRKEGQNVTLSCEQNLNHDAMYWYRQDPGQGLRLIYYSQIVNDFQKGDIAEGYSVSREKKESFPLTVTSAQKNPTAFYLCASSSGSTGELFFGEGSRLTVL.

The CDR3 DNA reads as TGTGCCAGCAGCTCCGACAGGGACTATGAGCAGTTCTTC. This translates into CASSSDRDYEQFF. The chain is built from TRBV7-9 and TRBJ2-1; perhaps TRBD1 as D (7 bases). This CDR3 spans 13 amino acids. Germline-derived CDR1 and CDR2 are SEHNR and FQNEAQ (reference sequence). Trimming took off 4 bases at V and 8 bases at J, with 12 bases between the two ends.

This clone appeared a few times. V gene TRBV30 combines with J gene TRBJ1-1, with D perhaps matching TRBD1 (6 bases). Between the trimmed V and J ends, which lost 4 bases and 2 bases, there was a span of 14 bases. The CDR3 runs to 14 residues. CDR1 GTSNPN and CDR2 SVGIG come from the germline V gene (reference sequence). The CDR3 sequence: CAWIHRTDNTEAFF. For the CDR3, the DNA is TGTGCCTGGATTCATAGGACAGACAACACTGAAGCTTTCTTT.

This clone was detected once. A read error may account for a junction end that differs from germline. This sample also contains other DNA sequences that code for the same CDR3. The chain recombines TRBV19 with TRBJ2-7; D is uncertain. CDR3 length: 14 amino acids. CDR1 and CDR2 (germline): LNHDA, SQIVND (reference sequence). For the CDR3, the DNA is TGCGCCAGTAGTATAGGCTCGGTTTCCTACGAGCAGTACTTC. Its protein product is CASSIGSVSYEQYF.

The CDR3 nucleotides are TGTGCCAGCGGCCTCTGGGAGAACACTGAAGCTTTCTTT. This codes for CASGLWENTEAFF. The chain carries TRBV6-5 and TRBJ1-1; no clear D gene. V was pared by 8 bases and J by 1 base, with 11 bases between. The CDR3 runs to 13 residues. The germline CDR1 and CDR2 sequences are MNHEY and SVGAGI.

The chain joins TRBV2 to TRBJ2-2, with unresolved D. The V end lost 6 bases, the J end lost 5 bases, and 16 bases lay between the germline ends. The CDR3 consists of 15 residues. The germline gives CDR1 SNHLY, CDR2 FYNNEI. CDR3 coding DNA: TGTGCCAGCAGCCGAAACGCCGAGGTTACCGGGGAGCTGTTTTTT. Translating it yields CASSRNAEVTGELFF.